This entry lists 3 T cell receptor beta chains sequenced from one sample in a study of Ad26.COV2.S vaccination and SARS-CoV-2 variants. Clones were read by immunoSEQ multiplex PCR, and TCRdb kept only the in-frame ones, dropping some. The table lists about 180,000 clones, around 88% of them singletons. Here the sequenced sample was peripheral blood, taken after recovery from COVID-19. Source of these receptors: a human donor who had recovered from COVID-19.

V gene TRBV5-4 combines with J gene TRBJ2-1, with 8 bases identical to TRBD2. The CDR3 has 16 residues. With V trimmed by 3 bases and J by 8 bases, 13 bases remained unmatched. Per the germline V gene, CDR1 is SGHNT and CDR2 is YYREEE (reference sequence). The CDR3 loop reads CASSSKLAEVLDEQFF. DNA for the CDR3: TGTGCCAGCAGCTCCAAACTAGCGGAGGTTTTAGATGAGCAGTTCTTC.

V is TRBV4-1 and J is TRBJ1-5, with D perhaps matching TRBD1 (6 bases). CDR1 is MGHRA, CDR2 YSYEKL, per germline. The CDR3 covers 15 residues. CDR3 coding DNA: TGCCCCACCAGCCAACCGGGGGGCGGCAATCAGCCCCAGCATTTT. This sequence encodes CPTSQPGGGNQPQHF.

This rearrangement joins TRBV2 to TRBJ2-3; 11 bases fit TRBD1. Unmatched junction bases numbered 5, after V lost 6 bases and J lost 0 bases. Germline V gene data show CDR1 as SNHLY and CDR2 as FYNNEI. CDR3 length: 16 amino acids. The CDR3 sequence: CASRGQGAYSTDTQYF. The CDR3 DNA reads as TGTGCCAGCAGAGGACAGGGGGCATATAGCACAGATACGCAGTATTTT. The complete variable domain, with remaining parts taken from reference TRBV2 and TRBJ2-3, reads EPEVTQTPSHQVTQMGQEVILRCVPISNHLYFYWYRQILGQKVEFLVSFYNNEISEKSEIFDDQFSVERPDGSNFTLKIRSTKLEDSAMYFCASRGQGAYSTDTQYFGPGTRLTVL.